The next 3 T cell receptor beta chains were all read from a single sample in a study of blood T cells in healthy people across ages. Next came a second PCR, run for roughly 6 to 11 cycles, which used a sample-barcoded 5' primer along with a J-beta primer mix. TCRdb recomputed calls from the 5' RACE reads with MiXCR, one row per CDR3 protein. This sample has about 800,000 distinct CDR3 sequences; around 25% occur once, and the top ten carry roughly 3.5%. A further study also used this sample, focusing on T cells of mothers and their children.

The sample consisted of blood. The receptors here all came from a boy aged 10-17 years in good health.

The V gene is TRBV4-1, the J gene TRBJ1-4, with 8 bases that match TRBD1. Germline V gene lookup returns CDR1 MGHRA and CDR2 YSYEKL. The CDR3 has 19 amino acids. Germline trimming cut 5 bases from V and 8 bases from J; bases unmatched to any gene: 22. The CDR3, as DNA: TGCGCCAGCAGCGTGCGATGGGGCAGGGGGCGCCAGGTTGGGGAAAAACTGTTTTTT. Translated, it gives CASSVRWGRGRQVGEKLFF.

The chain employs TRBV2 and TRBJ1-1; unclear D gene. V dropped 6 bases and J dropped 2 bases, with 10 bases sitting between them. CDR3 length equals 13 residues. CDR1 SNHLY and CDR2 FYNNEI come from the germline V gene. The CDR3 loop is CASRKGRNTEAFF. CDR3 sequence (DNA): TGTGCCAGCAGGAAGGGCAGAAACACTGAAGCTTTCTTT.

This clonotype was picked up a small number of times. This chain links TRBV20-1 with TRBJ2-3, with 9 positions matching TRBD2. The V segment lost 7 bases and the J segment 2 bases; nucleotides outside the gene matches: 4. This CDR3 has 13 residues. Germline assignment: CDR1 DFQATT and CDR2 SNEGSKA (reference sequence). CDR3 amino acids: CSVAGEYTDTQYF. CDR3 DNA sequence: TGCAGTGTAGCGGGAGAGTACACAGATACGCAGTATTTT.